This entry describes one TCR beta chain. Generated by immunoSEQ multiplex PCR, the TCRdb table keeps only in-frame clones and is missing some. This table has approximately 200,000 clones, nearly 90% appearing once. The entry originates in a study of blood T cell repertoires in COVID-19. The study drew participants aged about 18 to 89 years from about two dozen US areas. Cohorts were based on clinical histories the participants reported. The sample consisted of PBMCs or T cells enriched from blood (not recorded which). The receptor was derived from a man younger than 40 who had recovered from COVID-19.

The chain's CDR3 is CASGHRENTIYF. The CDR3 DNA is TGTGCCAGCGGCCACAGGGAAAACACCATATATTTT. V usage is TRBV27 and J usage is TRBJ1-3; D may be TRBD1 (6 bases). V was pared by 8 bases and J by 6 bases, with 11 bases between. The CDR3 is 12 amino acids. Looked up from germline, CDR1 is MNHEY and CDR2 is SMNVEV (reference sequence).